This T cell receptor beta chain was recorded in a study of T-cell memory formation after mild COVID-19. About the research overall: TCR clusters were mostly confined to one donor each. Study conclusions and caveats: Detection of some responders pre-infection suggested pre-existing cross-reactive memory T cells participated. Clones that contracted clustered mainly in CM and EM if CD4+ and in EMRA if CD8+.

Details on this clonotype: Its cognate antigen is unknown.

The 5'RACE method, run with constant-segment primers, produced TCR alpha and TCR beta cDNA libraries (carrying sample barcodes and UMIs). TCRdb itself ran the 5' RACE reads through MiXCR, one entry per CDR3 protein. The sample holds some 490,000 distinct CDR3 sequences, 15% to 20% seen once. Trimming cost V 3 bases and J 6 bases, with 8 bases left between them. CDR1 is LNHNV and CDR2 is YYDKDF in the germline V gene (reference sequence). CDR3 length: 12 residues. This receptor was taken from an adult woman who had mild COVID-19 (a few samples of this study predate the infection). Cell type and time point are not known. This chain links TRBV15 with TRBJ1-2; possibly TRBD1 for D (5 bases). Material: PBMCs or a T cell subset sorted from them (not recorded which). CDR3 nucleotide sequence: TGTGCCACCAGCAGGGGAGGGGATGGCTACACCTTC. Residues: CATSRGGDGYTF.